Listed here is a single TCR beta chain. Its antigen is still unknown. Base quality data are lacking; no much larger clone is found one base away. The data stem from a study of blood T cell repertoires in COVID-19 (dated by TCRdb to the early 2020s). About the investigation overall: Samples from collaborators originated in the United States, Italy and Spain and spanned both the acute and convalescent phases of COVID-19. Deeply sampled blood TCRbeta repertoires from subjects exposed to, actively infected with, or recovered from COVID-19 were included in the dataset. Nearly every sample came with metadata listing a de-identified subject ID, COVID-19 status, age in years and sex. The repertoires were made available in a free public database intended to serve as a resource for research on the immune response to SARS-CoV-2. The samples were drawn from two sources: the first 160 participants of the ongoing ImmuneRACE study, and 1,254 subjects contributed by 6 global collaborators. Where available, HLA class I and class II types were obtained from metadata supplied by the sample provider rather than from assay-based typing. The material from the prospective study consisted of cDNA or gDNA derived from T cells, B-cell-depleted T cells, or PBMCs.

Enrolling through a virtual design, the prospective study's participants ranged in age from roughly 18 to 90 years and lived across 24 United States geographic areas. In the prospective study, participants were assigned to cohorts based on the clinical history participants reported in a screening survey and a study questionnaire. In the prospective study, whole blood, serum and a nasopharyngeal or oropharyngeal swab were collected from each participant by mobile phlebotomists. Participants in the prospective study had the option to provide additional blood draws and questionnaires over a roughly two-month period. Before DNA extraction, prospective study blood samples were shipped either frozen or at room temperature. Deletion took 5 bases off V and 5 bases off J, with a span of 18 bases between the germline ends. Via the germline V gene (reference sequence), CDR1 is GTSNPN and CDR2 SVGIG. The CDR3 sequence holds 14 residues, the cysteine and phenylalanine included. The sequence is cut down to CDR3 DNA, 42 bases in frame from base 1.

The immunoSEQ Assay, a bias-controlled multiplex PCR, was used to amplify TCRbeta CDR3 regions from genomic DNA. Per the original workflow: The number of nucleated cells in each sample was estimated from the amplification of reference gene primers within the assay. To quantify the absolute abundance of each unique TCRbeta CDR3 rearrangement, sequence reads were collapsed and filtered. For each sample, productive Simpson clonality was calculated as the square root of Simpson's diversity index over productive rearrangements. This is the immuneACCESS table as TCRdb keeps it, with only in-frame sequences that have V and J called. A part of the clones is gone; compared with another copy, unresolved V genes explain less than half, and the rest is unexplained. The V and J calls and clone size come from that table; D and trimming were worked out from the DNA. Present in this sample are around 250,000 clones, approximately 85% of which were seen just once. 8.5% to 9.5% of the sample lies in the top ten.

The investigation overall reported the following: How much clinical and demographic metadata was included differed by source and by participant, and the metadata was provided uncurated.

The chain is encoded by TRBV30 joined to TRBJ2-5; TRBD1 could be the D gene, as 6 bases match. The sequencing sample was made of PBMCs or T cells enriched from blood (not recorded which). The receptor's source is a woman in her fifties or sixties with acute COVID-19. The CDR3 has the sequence CAWSRGQSGETQYF. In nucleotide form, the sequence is TGTGCCTGGTCTAGAGGACAGTCAGGGGAGACCCAGTACTTC.